The rows below give T cell receptor beta chains drawn from one sample of a study of blood T cell repertoires in COVID-19. Some clones are missing from TCRdb's copy, which holds only in-frame ones; the method was immunoSEQ multiplex PCR. Of over 200,000 clones in the sample, around 92% were seen once. Sequenced: PBMCs or T cells enriched from blood (not recorded which). The receptor source for this set is a woman under 40 with acute COVID-19. Both conserved end residues are part of each CDR3. D genes are given only for firm matches. Size tells how often a clone was seen (once, few, many) or the class of an expanded clone, and some rows leave it out.

clone size	D gene	V gene	J gene	CDR3 protein	CDR3 DNA
.	TRBD1	TRBV11-1	TRBJ2-3	CASSSDRVSTDTQYF	TGTGCCAGCAGCTCCGACAGGGTTAGCACAGATACGCAGTATTTT
once	.	TRBV3-1/TRBV3-2	TRBJ2-7	CASSPEARNHEQYF	TGTGCCAGCAGCCCAGAGGCCAGGAACCACGAGCAGTACTTC
.	.	TRBV19	TRBJ2-1	CASTGISYNEQFF	TGTGCCAGTACAGGGATATCCTACAATGAGCAGTTCTTC
.	TRBD1	TRBV3-1/TRBV3-2	TRBJ1-1	CASSPWTGNTEAFF	TGTGCCAGCAGCCCCTGGACAGGGAACACTGAAGCTTTCTTT
few	.	TRBV11-3	TRBJ1-2	CASSSTPSGYTF	TGTGCCAGCAGCTCGACTCCTAGTGGCTACACCTTC
few	TRBD1	TRBV5-6	TRBJ1-1	CASSPTGAPEWDTEAFF	TGTGCCAGCAGCCCGACAGGGGCCCCTGAGTGGGACACTGAAGCTTTCTTT
.	.	TRBV6-5	TRBJ1-2	CASRPETVYGYTF	TGTGCCAGCAGACCCGAGACAGTCTATGGCTACACCTTC
.	.	TRBV4-1	TRBJ1-1	CASSLDGGAAEAFF	TGCGCCAGCAGCTTAGATGGGGGGGCGGCTGAAGCTTTCTTT
.	TRBD1	TRBV7-8	TRBJ1-6	CASRLTGGAPPYNSPLHF	TGTGCCAGCAGACTGACAGGGGGGGCTCCGCCGTATAATTCACCCCTCCACTTT
.	.	TRBV19	TRBJ1-5	CASSIVLYSNQPQHF	TGTGCCAGTAGTATAGTTTTATATAGCAATCAGCCCCAGCATTTT
.	TRBD1	TRBV9	TRBJ2-7	CASSVGQGPYEQYF	TGTGCCAGCAGCGTAGGACAGGGCCCCTACGAGCAGTACTTC
.	.	TRBV7-2	TRBJ1-6	CASSSKVASPLHF	TGTGCCAGCAGCTCAAAAGTAGCTTCACCCCTCCACTTT
.	TRBD2	TRBV27	TRBJ2-7	CASSSRLAGTIDEQYF	TGTGCCAGCAGTTCCCGACTAGCGGGGACCATAGACGAGCAGTACTTC
.	TRBD1	TRBV6-5	TRBJ1-3	CASSYRSGTGLSIYF	TGTGCCAGCAGTTACCGATCCGGGACAGGGTTGTCCATATATTTT